This TCR beta chain appears in the sequencing data of a study of human T cells and chemical hapten exposure. Time point specified: patch test 1, 2 weeks after DPC sensitization. Treatment noted: therapeutic diphenylcyclopropenone sensitization with weekly scalp DPC. TCRdb passed the RACE reads through MiXCR, listing each CDR3 protein once. The table lists some 170,000 distinct CDR3 sequences, around 22% of them singletons. This clonotype showed up many times. Germline CDR1 and CDR2: SEHNR and FQNEAQ (reference sequence). This CDR3 contains 18 residues. V lost 5 bases, J lost 1 base, and 9 bases stayed unmatched.

The sequences come from whole blood, collected in connection with sensitization to the hapten diphenylcyclopropenone (DPC). This receptor was taken from a woman aged 45-59 years with alopecia areata. Some clones in this sample may be carry-over from other donors' samples. The gene calls are TRBV7-9 and TRBJ2-3; 13 nucleotides align to TRBD2. This chain's CDR3 is CASSRTSGRAWGTDTQYF. The CDR3 DNA reads TGTGCCAGCAGCAGGACTAGCGGGAGAGCTTGGGGCACAGATACGCAGTATTTT.